The present entry profiles one T cell receptor beta chain with its context. Its antigen is undetermined. The data were obtained in a study of T cell responses to AZD1222 COVID-19 vaccine. Overall study results and limits: Spike regions recognized by vaccine-associated CD4 TCRs spanned the protein, led by 160-218 and 743-854. Reportedly, nearly half the spike-specific TCRs target unmutated variant regions. Clonal diversity was possibly underestimated; the donors were predominantly white British and more often female.

The CDR3 length is 13 residues. Germline values: CDR1 LNHDA, CDR2 SQIVND (reference sequence). Trimming cost V 3 bases and J 7 bases, with 9 bases left between them. Libraries were prepared by immunoSEQ multiplex PCR; TCRdb keeps only in-frame clonotypes and omits some of them. The table records about 150,000 clones, 91% of them present only once. The clonotype comes from an adult who received the AZD1222 COVID-19 vaccine. The gene calls are TRBV19 and TRBJ2-2; the D gene is possibly TRBD1 (6 bases). Source: peripheral blood, taken 28 days after the second AZD1222 dose. CDR3 amino acids: CASSIWTDGELFF. The CDR3 region has the DNA TGTGCCAGTAGTATCTGGACAGACGGGGAGCTGTTTTTT.